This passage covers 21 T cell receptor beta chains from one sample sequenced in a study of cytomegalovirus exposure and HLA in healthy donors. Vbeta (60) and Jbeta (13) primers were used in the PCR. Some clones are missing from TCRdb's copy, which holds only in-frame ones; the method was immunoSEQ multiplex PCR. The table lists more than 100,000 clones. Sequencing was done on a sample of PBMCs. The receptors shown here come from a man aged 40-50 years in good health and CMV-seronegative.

The CDR3 nucleotides read TGCGCCAGCAGCCAAGGGACTAGCGGATTGGAGACCCAGTACTTC. It specifies CASSQGTSGLETQYF. This chain joins TRBV5-1 and TRBJ2-5; 11 positions match TRBD2. The junction had 7 bases not matched to a gene; V was cut back by 4 bases and J by 5 bases. The germline gives CDR1 SGHRS, CDR2 YFSETQ. This CDR3 comprises 15 residues.

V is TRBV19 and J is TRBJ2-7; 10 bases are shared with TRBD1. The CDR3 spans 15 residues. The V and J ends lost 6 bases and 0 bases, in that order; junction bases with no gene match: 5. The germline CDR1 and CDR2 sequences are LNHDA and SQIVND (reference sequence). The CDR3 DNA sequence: TGTGCCAGTAGCCCAGGGACAGGGGACTCCTACGAGCAGTACTTC. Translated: CASSPGTGDSYEQYF.

The DNA for the CDR3 is TGTGCCAGCAGCAAAGGGGGCAGGCGGAACACTGAAGCTTTCTTT. Translated: CASSKGGRRNTEAFF. The chain is built from TRBV21-1 and TRBJ1-1; the table assigns TRBD1, which was not confirmed against the DNA. TRBV21-1 is a documented pseudogene. The CDR3 runs to 15 residues.

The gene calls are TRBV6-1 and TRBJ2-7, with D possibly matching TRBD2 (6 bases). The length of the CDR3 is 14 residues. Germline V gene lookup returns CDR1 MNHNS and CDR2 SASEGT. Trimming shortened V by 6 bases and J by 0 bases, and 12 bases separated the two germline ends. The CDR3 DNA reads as TGTGCCAGCAGACCGACTAGTACCTCCTACGAGCAGTACTTC. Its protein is CASRPTSTSYEQYF.

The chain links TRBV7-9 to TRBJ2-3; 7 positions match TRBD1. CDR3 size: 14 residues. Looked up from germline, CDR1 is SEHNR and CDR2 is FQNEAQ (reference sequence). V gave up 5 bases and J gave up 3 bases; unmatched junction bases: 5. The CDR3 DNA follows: TGTGCCAGCAGCCCCCCACAGGGGACAGATACGCAGTATTTT. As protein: CASSPPQGTDTQYF.

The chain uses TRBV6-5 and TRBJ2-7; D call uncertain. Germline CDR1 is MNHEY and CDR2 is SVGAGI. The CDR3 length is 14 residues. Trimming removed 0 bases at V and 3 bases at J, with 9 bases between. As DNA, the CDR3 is TGTGCCAGCAGTTACTCGGCAGGCCTCTACGAGCAGTACTTC. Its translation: CASSYSAGLYEQYF.

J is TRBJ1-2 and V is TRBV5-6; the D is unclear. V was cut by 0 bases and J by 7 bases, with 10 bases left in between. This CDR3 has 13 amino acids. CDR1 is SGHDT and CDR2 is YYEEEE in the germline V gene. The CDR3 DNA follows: TGTGCCAGCAGCTTGGTTGGGCCGGCTGGCTACACCTTC. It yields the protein CASSLVGPAGYTF.

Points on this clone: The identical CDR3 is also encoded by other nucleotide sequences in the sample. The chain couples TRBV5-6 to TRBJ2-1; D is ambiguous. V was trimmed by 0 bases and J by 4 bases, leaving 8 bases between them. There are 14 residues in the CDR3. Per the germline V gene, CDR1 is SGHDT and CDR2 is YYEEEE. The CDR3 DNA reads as TGTGCCAGCAGCTTGGGTTCAGGATACAATGAGCAGTTCTTC. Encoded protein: CASSLGSGYNEQFF.

The CDR3 loop is CASRGQGTGELFF. In DNA, the CDR3 is TGTGCCAGTAGGGGACAGGGGACCGGGGAGCTGTTTTTT. The chain joins TRBV19 to TRBJ2-2, with 10 bases matching TRBD1. The CDR3 runs 13 residues. V lost 6 bases and J lost 5; bases outside the gene matches: 0. CDR1 and CDR2 (germline): LNHDA, SQIVND (reference sequence).

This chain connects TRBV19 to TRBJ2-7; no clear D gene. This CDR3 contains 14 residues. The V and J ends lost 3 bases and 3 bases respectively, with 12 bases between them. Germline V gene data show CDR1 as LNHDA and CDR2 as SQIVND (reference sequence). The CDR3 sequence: CASSIPQHGYEQYF. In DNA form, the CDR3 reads TGTGCCAGTAGTATTCCACAGCATGGCTACGAGCAGTACTTC.

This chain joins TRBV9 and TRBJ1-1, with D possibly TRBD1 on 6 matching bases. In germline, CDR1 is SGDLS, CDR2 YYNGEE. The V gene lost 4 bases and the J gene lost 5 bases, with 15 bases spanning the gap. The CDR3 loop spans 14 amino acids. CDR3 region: CASSPRGGATEAFF. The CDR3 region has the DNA TGTGCCAGCAGCCCCAGAGGGGGGGCGACTGAAGCTTTCTTT.

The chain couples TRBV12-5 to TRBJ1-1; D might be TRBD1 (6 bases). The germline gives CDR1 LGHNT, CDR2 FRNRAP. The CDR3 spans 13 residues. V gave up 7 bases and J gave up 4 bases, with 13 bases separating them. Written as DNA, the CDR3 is TGTGCTAGTGTAGGAGGGGGGGTCACTGAAGCTTTCTTT. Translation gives CASVGGGVTEAFF. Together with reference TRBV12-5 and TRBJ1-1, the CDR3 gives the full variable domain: DARVTQTPRHKVTEMGQEVTMRCQPILGHNTVFWYRQTMMQGLELLAYFRNRAPLDDSGMPKDRFSAEMPDATLATLKIQPSEPRDSAVYFCASVGGGVTEAFFGQGTRLTVV.

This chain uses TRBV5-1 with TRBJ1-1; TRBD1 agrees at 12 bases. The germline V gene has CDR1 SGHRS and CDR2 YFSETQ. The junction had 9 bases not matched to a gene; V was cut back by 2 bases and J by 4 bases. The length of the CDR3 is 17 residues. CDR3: CASSFWGQGAGSTEAFF. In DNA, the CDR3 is TGCGCCAGCAGCTTTTGGGGACAGGGGGCTGGTAGCACTGAAGCTTTCTTT.

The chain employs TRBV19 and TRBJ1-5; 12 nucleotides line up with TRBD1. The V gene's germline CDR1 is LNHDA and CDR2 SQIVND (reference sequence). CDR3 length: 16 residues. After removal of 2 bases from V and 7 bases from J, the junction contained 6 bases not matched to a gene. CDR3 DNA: TGTGCCAGTAGTATACCGGGACAGGGGGCTAGGCAGCCCCAGCATTTT. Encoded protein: CASSIPGQGARQPQHF. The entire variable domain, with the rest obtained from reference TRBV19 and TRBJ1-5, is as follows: DGGITQSPKYLFRKEGQNVTLSCEQNLNHDAMYWYRQDPGQGLRLIYYSQIVNDFQKGDIAEGYSVSREKKESFPLTVTSAQKNPTAFYLCASSIPGQGARQPQHFGDGTRLSIL.

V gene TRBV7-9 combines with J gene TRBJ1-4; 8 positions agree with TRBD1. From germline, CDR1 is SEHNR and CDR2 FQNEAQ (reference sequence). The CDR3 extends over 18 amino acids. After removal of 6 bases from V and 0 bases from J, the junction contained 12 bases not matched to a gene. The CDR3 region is CASSPGGESTATNEKLFF. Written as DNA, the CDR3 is TGTGCCAGCAGTCCAGGGGGCGAAAGTACTGCAACTAATGAAAAACTGTTTTTT.

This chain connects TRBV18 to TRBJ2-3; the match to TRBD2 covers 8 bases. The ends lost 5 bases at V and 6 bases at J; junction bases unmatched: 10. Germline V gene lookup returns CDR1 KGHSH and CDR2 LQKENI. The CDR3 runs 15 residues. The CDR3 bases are TGTGCCAGCTCAGAAAAGAGCGGGAGAGGGGATACGCAGTATTTT. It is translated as CASSEKSGRGDTQYF.

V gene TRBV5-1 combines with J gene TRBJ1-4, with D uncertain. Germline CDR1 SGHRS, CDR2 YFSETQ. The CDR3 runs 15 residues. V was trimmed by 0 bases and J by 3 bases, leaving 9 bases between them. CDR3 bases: TGCGCCAGCAGCTTGGAATGGGGAGCTAATGAAAAACTGTTTTTT. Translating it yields CASSLEWGANEKLFF. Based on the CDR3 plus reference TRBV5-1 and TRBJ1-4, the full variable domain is KAGVTQTPRYLIKTRGQQVTLSCSPISGHRSVSWYQQTPGQGLQFLFEYFSETQRNKGNFPGRFSGRQFSNSRSEMNVSTLELGDSALYLCASSLEWGANEKLFFGSGTQLSVL.

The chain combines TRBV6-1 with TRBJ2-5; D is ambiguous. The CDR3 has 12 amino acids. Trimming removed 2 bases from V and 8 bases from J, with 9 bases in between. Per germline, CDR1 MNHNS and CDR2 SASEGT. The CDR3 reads CASSETGYTQYF. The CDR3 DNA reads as TGTGCCAGCAGTGAAACCGGGTACACCCAGTACTTC.

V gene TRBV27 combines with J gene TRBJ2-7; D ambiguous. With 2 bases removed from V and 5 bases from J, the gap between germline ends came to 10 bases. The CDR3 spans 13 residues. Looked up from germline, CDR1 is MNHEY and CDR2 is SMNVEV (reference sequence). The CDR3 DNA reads TGTGCCAGCAGTTTAACAGCTTCCAACGAGCAGTACTTC. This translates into CASSLTASNEQYF.

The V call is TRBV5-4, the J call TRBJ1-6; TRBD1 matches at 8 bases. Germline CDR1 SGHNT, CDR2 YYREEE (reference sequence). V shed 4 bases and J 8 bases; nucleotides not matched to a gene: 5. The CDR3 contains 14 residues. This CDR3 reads CASSTDRGYSPLHF. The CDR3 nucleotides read TGTGCCAGCAGCACAGACAGGGGATATTCACCCCTCCACTTT. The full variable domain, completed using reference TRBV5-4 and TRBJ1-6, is ETGVTQSPTHLIKTRGQQVTLRCSSQSGHNTVSWYQQALGQGPQFIFQYYREEENGRGNFPPRFSGLQFPNYSSELNVNALELDDSALYLCASSTDRGYSPLHFGNGTRLTVT.

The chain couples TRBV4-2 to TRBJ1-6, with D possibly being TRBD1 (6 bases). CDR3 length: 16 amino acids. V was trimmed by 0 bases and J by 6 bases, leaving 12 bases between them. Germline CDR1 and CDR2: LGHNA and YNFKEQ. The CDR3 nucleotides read TGTGCCAGCAGCCAAGATGCAGGGGACGGTAATTCACCCCTCCACTTT. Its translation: CASSQDAGDGNSPLHF.